What follows is one T cell receptor (beta chain) and its context. Its cognate antigen has yet to be identified. The record has no base qualities; no much larger clone is one base away. This sample is part of a study of T cells in Graves' hyperthyroidism and ophthalmopathy (dated by TCRdb to between 2018 and 2021). Context from the whole study: Peripheral blood samples were taken at the time of initial diagnosis, prior to any treatment. An independent validation cohort of about 19 hyperthyroidism patients and 17 patients who later progressed to ophthalmopathy tested prospective prediction of ophthalmopathy. In addition, the study compared T-cell repertoires in thyroid tissue and in blood from six Graves' hyperthyroidism patients. To identify TCR V-J signatures that set the groups apart, the researchers used a discovery cohort of about a hundred patients, made up of 43 with Graves' ophthalmopathy and 57 with stable Graves' hyperthyroidism. After blood sampling, hyperthyroidism patients were treated with methimazole at a starting dose of 30 mg daily, and ophthalmopathy patients were treated with high-dose intravenous methylprednisolone. The paper reports TCR Vbeta CDR3 sequencing of some 140 peripheral blood samples: approximately 43 ophthalmopathy, 75 to 80 hyperthyroidism and around 17 progressor patients. The 100 discovery patients were randomly split 7:3 into training and test sets. Points the paper makes about the study in general: No statistical method was used to set the sample size in advance, and investigators knew the group allocation. Most expanded thyroid clonotypes (frequency above 0.001) were also found in blood, which suggests that blood repertoires may mirror thyroid immune responses. In validation, the model predicted progression to ophthalmopathy a median of roughly six months before onset, with approximately 70% sensitivity and about 75% specificity. In cross-validation, a model built on a 13 V-J signature told ophthalmopathy apart from stable hyperthyroidism with 85% to 90% sensitivity and roughly 82% specificity, and in testing the same model reached 80%/75%.

From cysteine to phenylalanine, the CDR3 is 16 amino acids long. This entry keeps only the CDR3 DNA: 48 bases, framed from base 1. CDR1 PRHDT and CDR2 FYEKMQ were looked up in the germline V gene (reference sequence). V is cut back by 2 bases and J by 7 bases, with 8 bases in the junction unmatched. Ophthalmopathy patients had moderately to severely active disease, with a Clinical Activity Score of 3 or more, a NOSPECS grade of 4 or more, and a disease duration of less than 3 months. Any patient with an uncontrolled infection, another autoimmune disease, pregnancy or lactation was excluded. Clinical symptoms, serum thyroxine and TRAb, thyroid ultrasound, and orbital computed tomography formed the basis for the diagnoses. PBMCs were separated from roughly 10 ml of fresh peripheral blood using Ficoll-Paque density gradient centrifugation. Total RNA was extracted with Trizol reagent, and quality was checked on an Agilent 2100 Bioanalyzer.

Amplification of TCR beta CDR3 regions was carried out from RNA transcripts. For the first round of RT-PCR on the TCR CDR3, the HTBI primer set was used together with the Qiagen OneStep RT-PCR kit. The libraries were constructed in a second round of multiplex PCR and then size-selected and purified. Sequencing of the libraries was done on an Illumina HiSeq2000 using paired-end 100 bp reads. On the authors' methods: Raw data were processed with SOAPnuke, discarding reads with adapters, uncalled bases, mean Phred below 15, or no exact constant-primer or identifier match. High-quality paired reads were merged using COPE v1.2.5, and each unique nucleotide sequence was defined as a clonotype. MiTCR v1.1 was used to align clonotypes to the IMGT TRBV, TRBD and TRBJ reference segments. Analysis was restricted to V-J combinations with a frequency above 0.0001, which covered roughly 99% of repertoires. The TCS score was defined as F50 (clonal expansion) divided by E x V (chaos), with BLOSUM62-based TCRdist calculated between CDR3 peptides within each V-J. Welch's t-statistics and random forest reduced fewer than 600 V-J features to roughly 13, which were used in a naive Bayes classifier (R e1071). The public sequencing data were trimmed at Q25 with fastp and processed into clonotypes with MiXCR by TCRdb, which kept only in-frame beta chains. Entries that share a CDR3 protein sequence are merged under the most common genes and DNA. For this entry, the V and J calls and clone size follow TCRdb and not the study's own pipeline. This sample has around 350,000 distinct CDR3 sequences in its table, and nearly 15% of those were observed once. Of the sample, roughly 19% falls within the top ten clones.

Sample: blood. The receptor was derived from a woman aged 55-69 years with Graves' ophthalmopathy. Here the chain combines TRBV13 and TRBJ2-1, and 10 junctional nucleotides match TRBD2. The encoded CDR3 is CASSLLAGAVLNEQFF. The bases are TGTGCCAGCAGCTTACTAGCGGGAGCCGTCTTGAATGAGCAGTTCTTC.